These T cell receptor beta chains were read from a single sample in a study of graft-versus-host responses after intestinal transplantation. What these receptors recognize is not known. Clones were read by immunoSEQ multiplex PCR, and TCRdb kept only the in-frame ones, dropping some. The sample has roughly 120,000 clones; 90% to 95% are singletons. The starting material was unstimulated CD4+ T cells sorted from spleen or lymph node cells, obtained before intestinal transplant. These receptors originate from a human donor who received an intestinal transplant. The CDR3 runs from the conserved cysteine through the conserved F or W. Each record gives: V gene, clone size, D gene, J gene, CDR3 protein, CDR3 DNA. A D gene is named only where the DNA matches it firmly. Expanded clones get a size class; other rows say once, few or many, or leave the size out.

>TRBV5-1|-|-|TRBJ2-3
CASSLVRGGSKADTQYF
TGCGCCAGCAGCTTGGTGCGAGGGGGGTCCAAAGCTGATACGCAGTATTTT
>TRBV28|-|-|TRBJ2-1
CASSGQASYNEQFF
TGTGCCAGCAGTGGGCAAGCCTCCTACAATGAGCAGTTCTTC
>TRBV5-1|once|-|TRBJ2-7
CASSLAASYEQYF
TGCGCCAGCAGCTTGGCGGCTTCCTACGAGCAGTACTTC
>TRBV30|-|TRBD2|TRBJ2-7
CAWRSGRGSYEQYF
TGTGCCTGGAGGAGCGGGAGAGGCTCCTACGAGCAGTACTTC
>TRBV7-9|-|-|TRBJ1-1
CASSFNRDSEAFF
TGTGCCAGCAGCTTCAACCGGGATAGTGAAGCTTTCTTT
>TRBV6-1|-|TRBD1|TRBJ2-7
CASSPNTGAYYEQYF
TGTGCCAGCTCTCCAAATACAGGGGCGTACTACGAGCAGTACTTC
>TRBV6-5|-|TRBD1|TRBJ2-7
CASSEGTGLYEQYF
TGTGCCAGCAGTGAGGGGACAGGCCTATACGAGCAGTACTTC
>TRBV6-6|-|TRBD2|TRBJ2-7
CASRRLAGEQYF
TGTGCCAGCAGGAGACTAGCGGGAGAGCAGTACTTC
>TRBV30|-|TRBD1|TRBJ2-5
CAWSRGQGARETQYF
TGTGCCTGGAGTCGAGGACAGGGGGCTCGAGAGACCCAGTACTTC
>TRBV4-2|-|TRBD1|TRBJ2-2
CASSRGGQGIKTGELFF
TGTGCCAGCAGCCGGGGAGGACAGGGGATTAAAACCGGGGAGCTGTTTTTT
>TRBV2|-|-|TRBJ2-7
CASSVLPSYEQYF
TGTGCCAGCAGTGTCCTGCCTTCCTACGAGCAGTACTTC
>TRBV27|-|-|TRBJ2-7
CASSRFSGTGYEQYF
TGTGCCAGCAGTCGATTTTCCGGGACCGGATACGAGCAGTACTTC
>TRBV6-1|-|-|TRBJ1-4
CASSFPYEKLFF
TGTGCCAGCAGTTTCCCGTATGAAAAACTGTTTTTT
>TRBV27|-|TRBD1|TRBJ1-2
CASSLNRGNYGYTF
TGTGCCAGCAGTTTGAACAGGGGAAACTATGGCTACACCTTC
>TRBV30|-|-|TRBJ1-1
CAWSRQVNTEAFF
TGTGCCTGGAGTCGACAGGTGAACACTGAAGCTTTCTTT
>TRBV6-1|-|TRBD2|TRBJ2-7
CASRELAAFSYEQYF
TGTGCCAGCAGAGAACTAGCGGCCTTCTCCTACGAGCAGTACTTC
>TRBV21-1|-|-|TRBJ2-2
CASSKTPWAGELFF
TGTGCCAGCAGCAAAACCCCTTGGGCCGGGGAGCTGTTTTTT
>TRBV5-6|-|TRBD1|TRBJ2-3
CASSFGDRGTDTQYF
TGTGCCAGCAGCTTCGGGGACAGGGGGACAGATACGCAGTATTTT
>TRBV5-4|-|TRBD2|TRBJ2-1
CASSTPRSGRAPHNEQFF
TGTGCCAGCAGCACCCCGCGGTCTGGGAGGGCCCCCCACAATGAGCAGTTCTTC
>TRBV5-1|-|-|TRBJ1-2
CASSWDNHGYTF
TGCGCCAGCAGCTGGGACAATCATGGCTACACCTTC
>TRBV2|-|-|TRBJ1-1
CASRTALNTEAFF
TGTGCCAGCAGGACAGCCCTGAACACTGAAGCTTTCTTT
>TRBV6-5|-|-|TRBJ2-7
CASSSYWDEQYF
TGTGCCAGCAGTTCCTATTGGGACGAGCAGTACTTC
>TRBV5-1|-|-|TRBJ2-5
CASSFGPQETQYF
TGCGCCAGCAGCTTTGGACCGCAAGAGACCCAGTACTTC
>TRBV6-4|-|-|TRBJ2-3
CASSDSWQKSTDTQYF
TGTGCCAGCAGTGACTCGTGGCAGAAAAGCACAGATACGCAGTATTTT
>TRBV18|-|-|TRBJ1-1
CASSPLGGETEAFF
TGTGCCAGCTCACCACTGGGAGGGGAAACTGAAGCTTTCTTT
>TRBV7-9|-|TRBD1|TRBJ2-1
CASSLVQGAENEQFF
TGTGCCAGCAGCTTAGTCCAGGGGGCGGAAAATGAGCAGTTCTTC
>TRBV20-1|-|-|TRBJ2-1
CSARKGSEQFF
TGCAGTGCTAGGAAAGGGAGTGAGCAGTTCTTC
>TRBV7-8|-|-|TRBJ1-5
CASSLVPNRDQPQHF
TGTGCCAGCAGCTTAGTCCCCAACAGGGACCAGCCCCAGCATTTT
>TRBV11-2|-|-|TRBJ2-7
CASSLLGAWDQGSSEQYF
TGTGCCAGCAGCCTACTCGGCGCGTGGGACCAGGGGTCCTCCGAGCAGTACTTC
>TRBV6-6|few|-|TRBJ2-7
CASSYTRGYEQYF
TGTGCCAGCAGTTACACCAGGGGCTACGAGCAGTACTTC
>TRBV29-1|-|TRBD1|TRBJ1-2
CSARLQGDYGYTF
TGCAGCGCCCGCCTACAGGGGGACTATGGCTACACCTTC